This T cell receptor (beta chain) was sequenced during a study of control samples from healthy donors and cancer patients. CDR3 length: 13 residues. The germline V and J ends were trimmed by 7 bases and 2 bases, with 6 bases remaining between them. Germline CDR1 is SNHLY and CDR2 is FYNNEI. Assay used: immunoSEQ multiplex PCR; TCRdb lists only in-frame clones, some missing. The sample yields 120,000 to 150,000 clones, 85% to 95% seen once. Input material: blood. V is TRBV2 and J is TRBJ2-6; no reliable D call. This clonotype originated in a man between 40 and 49 years old in good health. The CDR3 region is CASNDPGANVLTF. DNA of the CDR3: TGTGCCAGCAACGACCCTGGGGCCAACGTCCTGACTTTC.